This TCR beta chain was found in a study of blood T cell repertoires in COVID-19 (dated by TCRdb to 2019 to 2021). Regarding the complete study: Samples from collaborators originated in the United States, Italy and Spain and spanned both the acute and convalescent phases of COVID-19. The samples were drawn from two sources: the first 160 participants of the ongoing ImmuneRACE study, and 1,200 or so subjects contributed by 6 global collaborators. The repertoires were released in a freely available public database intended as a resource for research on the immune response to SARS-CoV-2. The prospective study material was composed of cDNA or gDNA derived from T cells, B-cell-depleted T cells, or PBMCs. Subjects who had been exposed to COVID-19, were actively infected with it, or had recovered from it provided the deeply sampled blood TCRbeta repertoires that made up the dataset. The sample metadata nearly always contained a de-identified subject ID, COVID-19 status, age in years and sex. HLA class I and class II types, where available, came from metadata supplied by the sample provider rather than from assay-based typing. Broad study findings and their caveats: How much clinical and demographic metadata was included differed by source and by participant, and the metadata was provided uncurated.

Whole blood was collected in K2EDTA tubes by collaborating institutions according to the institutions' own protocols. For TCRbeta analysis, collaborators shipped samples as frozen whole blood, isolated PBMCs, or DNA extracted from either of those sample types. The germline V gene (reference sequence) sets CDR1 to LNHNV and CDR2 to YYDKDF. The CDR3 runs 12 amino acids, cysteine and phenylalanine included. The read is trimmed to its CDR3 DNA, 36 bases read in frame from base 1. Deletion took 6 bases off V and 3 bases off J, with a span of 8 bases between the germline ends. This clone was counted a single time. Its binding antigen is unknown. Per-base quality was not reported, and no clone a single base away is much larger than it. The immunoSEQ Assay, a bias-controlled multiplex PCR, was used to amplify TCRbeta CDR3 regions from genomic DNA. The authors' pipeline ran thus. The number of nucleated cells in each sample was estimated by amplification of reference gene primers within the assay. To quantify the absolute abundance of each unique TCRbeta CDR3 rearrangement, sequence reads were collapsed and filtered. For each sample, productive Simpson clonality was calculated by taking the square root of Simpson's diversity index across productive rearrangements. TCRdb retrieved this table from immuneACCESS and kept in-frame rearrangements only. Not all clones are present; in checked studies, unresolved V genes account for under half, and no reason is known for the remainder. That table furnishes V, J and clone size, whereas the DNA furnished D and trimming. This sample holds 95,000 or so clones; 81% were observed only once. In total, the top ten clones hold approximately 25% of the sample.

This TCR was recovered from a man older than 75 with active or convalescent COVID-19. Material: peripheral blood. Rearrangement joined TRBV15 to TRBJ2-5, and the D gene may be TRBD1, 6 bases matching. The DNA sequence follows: TGTGCCACCAGGCACAGGGAAGAGACCCAGTACTTC. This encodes CATRHREETQYF.